This is a list of T cell receptor beta chains from one sample in a study of long-term antiretroviral therapy in people with HIV. Repertoires were generated with immunoSEQ multiplex PCR, while TCRdb's copy carries only in-frame clones and drops some. In the table there are more than 45,000 clones, about 81% of which are singletons. The sequenced sample was unsorted PBMCs, obtained 0.8 years after starting antiretroviral therapy. The origin of the receptors is a woman between 18 and 29 years old with HIV. Each CDR3 is given with its conserved first and last residue. Each record gives: CDR3 protein, CDR3 DNA, J gene, V gene, clone size, D gene. A D gene is named only where the DNA matches it firmly. Clone size appears in some rows only: once, few, many, or a class for an expanded clone.

CASSLSWREGDEQYF TGTGCCAGCAGTTTAAGCTGGCGCGAAGGGGACGAGCAGTACTTC TRBJ2-7 TRBV28 . .
CASSRYGANVLTF TGTGCCAGCAGTCGATATGGGGCCAACGTCCTGACTTTC TRBJ2-6 TRBV27 . .
CASRAGTGNYGYTF TGTGCCAGCAGGGCCGGGACAGGAAACTATGGCTACACCTTC TRBJ1-2 TRBV5-4 . TRBD1
CASSLETSGAGTYEQYF TGCGCCAGCAGCTTGGAGACTAGCGGGGCTGGGACGTACGAGCAGTACTTC TRBJ2-7 TRBV5-1 few TRBD2
CASSPAGESTEAFF TGTGCCAGCAGCCCCGCCGGAGAGTCGACTGAAGCTTTCTTT TRBJ1-1 TRBV7-9 . .
CASSLSTQTGANVLTF TGTGCCAGCAGCTTATCTACACAGACTGGGGCCAACGTCCTGACTTTC TRBJ2-6 TRBV7-9 once .
CASSERTKDTQYF TGCGCCAGCAGTGAGCGAACTAAAGATACGCAGTATTTT TRBJ2-3 TRBV10-1 once .
CASSRQRELYTGELFF TGTGCCAGCAGTCGACAGCGGGAGCTGTACACCGGGGAGCTGTTTTTT TRBJ2-2 TRBV9 once TRBD2
CASSDGLSGNTIYF TGTGCCAGCAGCGACGGACTCTCTGGAAACACCATATATTTT TRBJ1-3 TRBV9 few .
CASSQELGSGANVLTF TGCGCCAGCAGCCAAGAATTGGGCTCTGGGGCCAACGTCCTGACTTTC TRBJ2-6 TRBV4-3 . .
CASSLSSGRTGSSYNEQFF TGTGCCAGCAGCTTGTCTAGCGGGAGGACTGGGAGCTCCTACAATGAGCAGTTCTTC TRBJ2-1 TRBV7-9 . TRBD2
CASSLGGQVEQYF TGTGCCAGCAGCTTAGGGGGGCAAGTCGAGCAGTACTTC TRBJ2-7 TRBV7-2 . .
CASRATWSTDTQYF TGTGCCAGTAGAGCTACATGGAGCACAGATACGCAGTATTTT TRBJ2-3 TRBV5-6 . .
CASSQTGTGGDGYTF TGTGCCAGCTCTCAGACCGGGACAGGGGGCGATGGCTACACCTTC TRBJ1-2 TRBV18 once TRBD1
CASSLGRGGQETQYF TGTGCCAGCAGCTTAGGCAGGGGAGGACAAGAGACCCAGTACTTC TRBJ2-5 TRBV7-2 . .
CASSGGTGSGANVLTF TGTGCCAGCAGTGGGGGAACAGGGAGTGGGGCCAACGTCCTGACTTTC TRBJ2-6 TRBV27 . .
CASSDSGGADTQYF TGTGCCAGCAGTGACTCTGGCGGCGCAGATACGCAGTATTTT TRBJ2-3 TRBV6-4 . .